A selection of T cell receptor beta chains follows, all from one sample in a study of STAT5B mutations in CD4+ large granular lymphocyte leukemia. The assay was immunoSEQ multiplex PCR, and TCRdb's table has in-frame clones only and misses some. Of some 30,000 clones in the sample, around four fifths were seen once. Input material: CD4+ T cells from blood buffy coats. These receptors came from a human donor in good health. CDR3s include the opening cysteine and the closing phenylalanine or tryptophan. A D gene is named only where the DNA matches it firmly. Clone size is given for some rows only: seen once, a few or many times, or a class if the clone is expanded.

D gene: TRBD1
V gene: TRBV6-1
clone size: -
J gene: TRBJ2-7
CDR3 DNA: TGTGCCAGCAGTTCTCCGGGACAGGGGGGGTACGAGCAGTACTTC
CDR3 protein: CASSSPGQGGYEQYF

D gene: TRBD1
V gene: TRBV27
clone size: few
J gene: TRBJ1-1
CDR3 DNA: TGTGCCAGCAGTCCCCGACAGGGTTCGAACACTGAAGCTTTCTTT
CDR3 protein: CASSPRQGSNTEAFF

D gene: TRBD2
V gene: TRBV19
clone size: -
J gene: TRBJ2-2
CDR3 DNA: TGTGCCAGTAGCAGGACTAGCGCTACGAACACCGGGGAGCTGTTTTTT
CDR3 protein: CASSRTSATNTGELFF

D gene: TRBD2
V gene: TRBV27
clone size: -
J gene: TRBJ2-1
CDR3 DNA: TGTGCCAGCATCCCACGACTAGCGGGACCCAATGAGCAGTTCTTC
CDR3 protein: CASIPRLAGPNEQFF

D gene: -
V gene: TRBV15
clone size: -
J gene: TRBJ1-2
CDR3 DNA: TGTGCCACCAGCAGAGATCTTACAGATACTGGGTATGGCTACACCTTC
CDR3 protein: CATSRDLTDTGYGYTF

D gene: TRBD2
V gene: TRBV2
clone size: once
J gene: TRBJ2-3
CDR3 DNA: TGTGCCAGCAGCGCGGGAGTGCCCGATACGCAGTATTTT
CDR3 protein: CASSAGVPDTQYF

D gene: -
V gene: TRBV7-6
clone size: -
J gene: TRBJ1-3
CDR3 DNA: TGTGCCAGCAGCTTACATGGGGGAAACACCATATATTTT
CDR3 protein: CASSLHGGNTIYF

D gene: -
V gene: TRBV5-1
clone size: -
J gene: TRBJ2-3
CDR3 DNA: TGCGCCAGCAGCTTGGACCTAGCTGTAACATCAGATACGCAGTATTTT
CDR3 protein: CASSLDLAVTSDTQYF

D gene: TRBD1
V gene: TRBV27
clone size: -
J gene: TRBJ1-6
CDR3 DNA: TGTGCCAGCAGTGACAGGGGGGGTGGGAGTTCACCCCTCCACTTT
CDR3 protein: CASSDRGGGSSPLHF

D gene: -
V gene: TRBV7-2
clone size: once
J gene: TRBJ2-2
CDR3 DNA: TGTGCCAGCAGCTTACTTCATGACAGCCTTAACACCGGGGAGCTGTTTTTT
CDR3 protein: CASSLLHDSLNTGELFF

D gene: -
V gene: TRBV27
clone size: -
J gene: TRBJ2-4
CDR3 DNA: TGTGCCAGCAGCCCAGCGGAGCTAGCCAAAAACATTCAGTACTTC
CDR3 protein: CASSPAELAKNIQYF

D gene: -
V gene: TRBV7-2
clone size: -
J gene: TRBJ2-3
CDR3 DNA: TGTGCCAGCAGCTACAGCGGGTCAGGGGGGGATACGCAGTATTTT
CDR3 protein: CASSYSGSGGDTQYF

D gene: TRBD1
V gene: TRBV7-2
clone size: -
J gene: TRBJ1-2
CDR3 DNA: TGTGCCAGCAGCGTACAGGGGAGAGCCCGCTACACCTTC
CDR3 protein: CASSVQGRARYTF

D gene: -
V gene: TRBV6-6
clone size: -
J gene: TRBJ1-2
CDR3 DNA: TGTGCCAGCAGTTATAATGCAGGACTCTATGGCTACACCTTC
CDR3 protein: CASSYNAGLYGYTF

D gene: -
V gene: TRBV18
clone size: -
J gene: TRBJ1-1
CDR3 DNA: TGTGCCAGCTCACCCCCCGGACAGCCTACCCTCATGAACACTGAAGCTTTCTTT
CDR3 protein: CASSPPGQPTLMNTEAFF

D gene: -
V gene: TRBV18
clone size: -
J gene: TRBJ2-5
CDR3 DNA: TGTGCCAGCTCACGGGCCGGGGACGTGGAGGAGACCCAGTACTTC
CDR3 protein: CASSRAGDVEETQYF

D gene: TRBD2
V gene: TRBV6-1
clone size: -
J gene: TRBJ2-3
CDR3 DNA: TGTGCCAGCAGTGAAGCCCCACCGGGACTAGCGCCTAGCACAGATACGCAGTATTTT
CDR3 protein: CASSEAPPGLAPSTDTQYF

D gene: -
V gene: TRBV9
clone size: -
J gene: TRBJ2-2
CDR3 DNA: TGTGCCAGCAGCGTACAGGGTATCGGGGAGCTGTTTTTT
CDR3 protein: CASSVQGIGELFF

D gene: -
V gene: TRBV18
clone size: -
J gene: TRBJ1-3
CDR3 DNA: TGTGCCAGCTCACCGACTGCCTCCTCTGGAAACACCATATATTTT
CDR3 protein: CASSPTASSGNTIYF

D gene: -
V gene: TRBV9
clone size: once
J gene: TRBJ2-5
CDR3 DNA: TGTGCCAGCAGCGTAGGAACAGGGCTTAGTGTGGAGACCCAGTACTTC
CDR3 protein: CASSVGTGLSVETQYF

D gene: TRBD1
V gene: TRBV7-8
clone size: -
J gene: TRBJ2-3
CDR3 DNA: TGTGCCAGCAGCTCGACCAGGGGGCGGCTTAATACGCAGTATTTT
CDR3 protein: CASSSTRGRLNTQYF

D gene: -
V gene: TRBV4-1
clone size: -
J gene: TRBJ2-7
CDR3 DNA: TGCGCCAGCAGCCAAGGGCGGGGTAGCTCCTACGAGCAGTACTTC
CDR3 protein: CASSQGRGSSYEQYF